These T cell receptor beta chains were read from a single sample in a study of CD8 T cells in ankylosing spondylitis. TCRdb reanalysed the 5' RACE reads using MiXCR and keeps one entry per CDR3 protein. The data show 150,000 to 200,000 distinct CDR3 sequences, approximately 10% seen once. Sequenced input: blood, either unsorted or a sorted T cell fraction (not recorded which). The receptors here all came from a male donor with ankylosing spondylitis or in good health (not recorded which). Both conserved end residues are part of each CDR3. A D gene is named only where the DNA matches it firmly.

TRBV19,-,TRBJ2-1,CASSIARVAIPRQSNEQFF
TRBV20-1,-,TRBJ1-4,CSARGTWEKLFF
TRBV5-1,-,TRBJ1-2,CASSLEGVSGYTF
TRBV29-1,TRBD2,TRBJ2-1,CSVGGHPGGYNEQFF
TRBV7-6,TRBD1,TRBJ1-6,CASSVTGGDSPLHF
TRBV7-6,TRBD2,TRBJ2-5,CASSWGTSGYSETQYF
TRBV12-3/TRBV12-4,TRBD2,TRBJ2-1,CAICHSAMVGLARYNEQFF
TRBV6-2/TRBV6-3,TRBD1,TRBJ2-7,CASTPDRVKSFISYEQYF
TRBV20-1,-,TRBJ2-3,CSARDSSFSTDTQYF
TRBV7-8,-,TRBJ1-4,CASSLELSGQGGRKTNEKLFF
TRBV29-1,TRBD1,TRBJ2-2,CSVRQGSNTGELFF
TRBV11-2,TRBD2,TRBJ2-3,CASSYTSGEADTQYF
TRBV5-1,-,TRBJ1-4,CASSLGPTQGEKLFF
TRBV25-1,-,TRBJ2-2,CASSDRHYGGELFF
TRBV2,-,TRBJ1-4,CASSAGLTNEKLFF
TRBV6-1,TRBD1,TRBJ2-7,CASSGDRVGSREQYF
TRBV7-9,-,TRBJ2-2,CASSPRRGNTGELFF
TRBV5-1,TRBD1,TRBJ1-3,CASRSGGQGYGSGNTIYF
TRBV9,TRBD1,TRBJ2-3,CASSVVGGATDTQYF
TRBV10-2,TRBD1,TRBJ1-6,CASSLDRNDSPLHF
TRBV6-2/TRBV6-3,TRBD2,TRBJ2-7,CASSYLAGSYEQYF
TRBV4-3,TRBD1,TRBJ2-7,CASSQEGTGVSYEQYF
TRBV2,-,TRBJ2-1,CASSVTPHNEQFF
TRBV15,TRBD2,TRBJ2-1,CATRTGSGLAGTNEQFF
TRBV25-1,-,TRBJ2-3,CASSEFLAMSADTQYF
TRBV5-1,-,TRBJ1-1,CASSPRAGGFAEAFF
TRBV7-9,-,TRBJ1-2,CASAGNTYGYTF
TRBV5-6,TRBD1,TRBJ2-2,CASSPGQDIYTGELFF
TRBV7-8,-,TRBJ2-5,CASSLAGLETQYF
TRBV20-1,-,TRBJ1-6,CSARDPLQGARNSPLHF
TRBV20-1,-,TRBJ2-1,CSALSTGFNEQFF
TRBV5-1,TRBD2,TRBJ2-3,CASSAGTSGSHTQYF
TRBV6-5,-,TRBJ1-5,CASSYSDNSNQPQHF
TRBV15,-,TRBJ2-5,CATSRATVRQETQYF
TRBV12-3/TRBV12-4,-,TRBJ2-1,CASSLAGGRIEQFF
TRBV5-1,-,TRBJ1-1,CASSPDVARGTEAFF
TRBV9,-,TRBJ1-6,CASSEIERATTLHF
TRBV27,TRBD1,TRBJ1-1,CASSSPGTVNTEAFF
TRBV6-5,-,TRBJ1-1,CASSYSGLFTGLNTEAFF
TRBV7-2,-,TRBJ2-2,CASSLASNTGELFF
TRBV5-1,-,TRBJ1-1,CASSLAGQGLNTEAFF
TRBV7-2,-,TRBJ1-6,CASSPITGRGSPLHF
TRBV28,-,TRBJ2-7,CASRGDGISYEQYF
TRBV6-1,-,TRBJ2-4,CASSLPNIQYF